A selection of T cell receptor beta chains follows, all from one sample in a study of pediatric ulcerative colitis. Sequencing used immunoSEQ multiplex PCR; TCRdb keeps in-frame clones, though not all of them. Among tens of thousands of clones, around 87% were seen once, and the ten largest hold approximately 1.5%. The sample was blood. Receptors originate from a boy aged 5-17 years who was a control in a study of pediatric ulcerative colitis. Each CDR3 is given with its conserved first and last residue. Each record gives: J gene, clone size, CDR3 length, D gene, V gene, CDR3 protein, CDR3 DNA. The D gene is left open where the match is weak. Size is omitted from some rows. Given values are once, few, many or a class for expanded clones.

>TRBJ2-7|-|14|TRBD1|TRBV6-6
CASSYSPGQGKQYF
TGTGCCAGCAGTTACTCGCCGGGACAGGGCAAGCAGTACTTC
>TRBJ2-7|-|13|-|TRBV6-1
CASSPGTPYEQYF
TGTGCCAGCTCTCCAGGGACGCCGTACGAGCAGTACTTC
>TRBJ1-2|-|14|-|TRBV2
CASSEALGSYGYTF
TGTGCCAGCAGTGAAGCGCTCGGTTCCTATGGCTACACCTTC
>TRBJ1-1|-|14|-|TRBV18
CASSTSKGWTEAFF
TGTGCCAGCTCTACCAGTAAAGGTTGGACTGAAGCTTTCTTT
>TRBJ1-5|-|16|-|TRBV6-1
CASSEAGFWGNQPQHF
TGTGCCAGCAGTGAAGCGGGGTTCTGGGGTAATCAGCCCCAGCATTTT
>TRBJ2-7|-|15|-|TRBV18
CASSPPVGEKGEQYF
TGTGCCAGCTCACCACCGGTAGGTGAAAAGGGCGAGCAGTACTTC
>TRBJ2-5|few|15|TRBD1|TRBV28
CASSFPSTGRETQYF
TGTGCCAGCAGTTTTCCCTCGACAGGGAGAGAGACCCAGTACTTC
>TRBJ1-6|-|15|-|TRBV21-1
CASSLRRQVNSPLHF
TGTGCCAGCAGCCTCAGGAGGCAGGTTAATTCACCCCTCCACTTT
>TRBJ1-1|-|14|-|TRBV6-5
CASSYSASNTEAFF
TGTGCCAGCAGTTACTCGGCGTCGAACACTGAAGCTTTCTTT
>TRBJ1-6|few|16|-|TRBV9
CASSAKRLGYNSPLHF
TGTGCCAGCAGCGCAAAACGTTTGGGGTATAATTCACCCCTCCACTTT
>TRBJ1-1|-|12|-|TRBV5-1
CASSLSYGEAFF
TGCGCCAGCAGCTTGTCTTACGGTGAAGCTTTCTTT
>TRBJ2-1|-|15|-|TRBV6-4
CASSVEGADYNEQFF
TGTGCCAGCAGTGTGGAGGGGGCAGACTACAATGAGCAGTTCTTC
>TRBJ1-1|-|13|-|TRBV9
CASSGGAWTEAFF
TGTGCCAGCAGCGGGGGCGCCTGGACTGAAGCTTTCTTT
>TRBJ2-7|-|16|TRBD1|TRBV9
CASSLRTGRIPYEQYF
TGTGCCAGCAGCCTAAGGACAGGGCGAATTCCCTACGAGCAGTACTTC
>TRBJ1-1|-|13|TRBD1|TRBV19
CASSINRGERAFF
TGTGCCAGTAGTATTAACAGGGGTGAAAGAGCTTTCTTT
>TRBJ2-7|-|16|-|TRBV18
CASSLNTRGSSYEQYF
TGTGCCAGCTCACTTAATACCAGGGGAAGCTCCTACGAGCAGTACTTC
>TRBJ1-2|-|15|-|TRBV7-2
CASSSTGIPRDGYTF
TGTGCCAGCAGCTCGACCGGGATCCCTCGAGATGGCTACACCTTC
>TRBJ2-2|-|14|-|TRBV9
CASSLGSGPGELFF
TGTGCCAGCAGCCTGGGGTCGGGGCCCGGGGAGCTGTTTTTT
>TRBJ1-1|once|16|-|TRBV7-6
CASSSPPVQMNTEAFF
TGTGCCAGCAGCTCCCCGCCTGTACAAATGAACACTGAAGCTTTCTTT
>TRBJ2-6|once|18|TRBD2|TRBV7-6
CASSLLAREGPGANVLTF
TGTGCCAGCAGCTTACTGGCGCGGGAGGGCCCTGGGGCCAACGTCCTGACTTTC
>TRBJ2-1|-|16|TRBD1|TRBV7-3
CASSLLGQGARYEQFF
TGTGCCAGCAGCTTACTGGGACAGGGGGCGCGCTATGAGCAGTTCTTC
>TRBJ2-7|once|15|TRBD2|TRBV29-1
CSVTGTSGSSYEQYF
TGCAGCGTGACCGGGACTAGCGGGAGCTCCTACGAGCAGTACTTC